The 31 T cell receptor beta chains below come from one sample, sequenced in a study of blood T cell repertoires in COVID-19. TCRdb keeps only in-frame clones here, not all; method: immunoSEQ multiplex PCR. The sample has about 240,000 clones; approximately 85% are singletons. Sequences were obtained from peripheral blood. The source of these receptors is an older woman with active or convalescent COVID-19.

This sequence joins TRBV7-6 and TRBJ2-7, with D possibly TRBD2 on 6 matching bases. Germline values: CDR1 SGHVS, CDR2 FNYEAQ. V dropped 5 bases and J dropped 3 bases, with 20 bases sitting between them. The CDR3 spans 16 residues. The CDR3 DNA reads TGTGCCAGCAGCCCACTGGAGGGTCCCCGCTACTACGAGCAGTACTTC. This gives the protein CASSPLEGPRYYEQYF. Based on the CDR3 plus reference TRBV7-6 and TRBJ2-7, the full variable domain is GAGVSQSPRYKVTKRGQDVALRCDPISGHVSLYWYRQALGQGPEFLTYFNYEAQQDKSGLPNDRFSAERPEGSISTLTIQRTEQRDSAMYRCASSPLEGPRYYEQYFGPGTRLTVT.

V gene TRBV4-3 combines with J gene TRBJ2-4; TRBD2 is a possible D gene (6 bases). CDR3 length equals 15 residues. CDR1 LGHNA and CDR2 YSLEER come from the germline V gene. Trimming pared 1 base from V and 3 bases from J, leaving 10 bases between. The CDR3 sequence is CASSQAGEGKNIQYF. The DNA of the CDR3 is TGCGCCAGCAGCCAAGCGGGAGAAGGCAAAAACATTCAGTACTTC.

J is TRBJ1-3 and V is TRBV9, with D possibly being TRBD1 (6 bases). Per the germline V gene, CDR1 is SGDLS and CDR2 is YYNGEE. This CDR3 is 13 amino acids long. Trimming removed 5 bases from V and 4 bases from J, with 10 bases in between. In DNA, the CDR3 is TGTGCCAGCAGTAGAGGGGGAGGAAACACCATATATTTT. This translates into CASSRGGGNTIYF.

The chain joins TRBV9 to TRBJ2-5; TRBD1 matches 8 bases. This CDR3 is built from 14 residues. V shed 4 bases and J 2 bases; nucleotides not matched to a gene: 4. Germline V gene lookup returns CDR1 SGDLS and CDR2 YYNGEE. As DNA, the CDR3 is TGTGCCAGCAGCCGGAGGACAGGGCAAGAGACCCAGTACTTC. It is translated as CASSRRTGQETQYF.

The chain combines TRBV7-2 with TRBJ2-7, with TRBD1 matching over 7 bases. This CDR3 is built from 16 residues. Germline CDR1 reads SGHTA; CDR2 reads FQGNSA. V lost 0 bases to trimming and J lost 2 bases; unmatched junction nucleotides: 7. The CDR3 is CASSLAGGLNPYEQYF. CDR3 bases: TGTGCCAGCAGCTTAGCAGGGGGCTTGAATCCCTACGAGCAGTACTTC.

The V call is TRBV7-2, the J call TRBJ2-7; maybe TRBD1 (5 bases). Germline V gene lookup returns CDR1 SGHTA and CDR2 FQGNSA. Trimming took off 5 bases at V and 2 bases at J, with 19 bases between the two ends. The CDR3 runs to 16 residues. The CDR3 sequence: CASSPGRGQKPYEQYF. The CDR3 bases are TGTGCCAGCAGCCCTGGCCGAGGACAAAAGCCCTACGAGCAGTACTTC.

The chain is built from TRBV5-6 and TRBJ2-7; no clear D gene. This CDR3 region has 12 residues. The V and J ends lost 1 base and 3 bases respectively, with 5 bases between them. CDR1 and CDR2 (germline): SGHDT, YYEEEE. The DNA of the CDR3 is TGTGCCAGCAGCTTGTCCAGCTACGAGCAGTACTTC. This encodes CASSLSSYEQYF.

This chain uses TRBV5-8 with TRBJ2-5; 7 nucleotides line up with TRBD1. V lost 0 bases to trimming and J lost 1 base; unmatched junction nucleotides: 3. The CDR3 is 15 amino acids. In germline, CDR1 is SGHTS, CDR2 YDEGEE. CDR3 DNA sequence: TGTGCCAGCAGCTTGGGACAGGGTGGCCAAGAGACCCAGTACTTC. Translated, it gives CASSLGQGGQETQYF. Full variable domain (rest looked up from reference TRBV5-8 and TRBJ2-5): EAGVTQSPTHLIKTRGQQATLRCSPISGHTSVYWYQQALGLGLQFLLWYDEGEERNRGNFPPRFSGRQFPNYSSELNVNALELEDSALYLCASSLGQGGQETQYFGPGTRLLVL.

The V call is TRBV11-2, the J call TRBJ2-1, with 10 positions matching TRBD2. The trim removed 5 bases at V and 4 bases at J, leaving 5 bases unmatched. The CDR3 spans 15 residues. Germline V gene lookup returns CDR1 SGHAT and CDR2 FQNNGV. CDR3 residues: CASSPTSGIYNEQFF. The CDR3, as DNA: TGTGCCAGCAGCCCTACTAGCGGGATATACAATGAGCAGTTCTTC.

This chain connects TRBV9 to TRBJ2-3; 7 bases match TRBD1. The germline CDR1 and CDR2 sequences are SGDLS and YYNGEE. The junction had 13 bases not matched to a gene; V was cut back by 4 bases and J by 2 bases. The CDR3 sequence is 17 residues long. The CDR3 region is CASSPRQGRGHTDTQYF. The CDR3 nucleotides are TGTGCCAGCAGCCCTCGACAGGGAAGGGGACACACAGATACGCAGTATTTT.

V usage is TRBV6-5 and J usage is TRBJ2-5; 8 bases fit TRBD2. The junction had 6 bases not matched to a gene; V was cut back by 2 bases and J by 4 bases. The CDR3 is made up of 15 amino acids. CDR1 is MNHEY, CDR2 SVGAGI, per germline. CDR3 region: CASSYDGTRSETQYF. The CDR3 nucleotides are TGTGCCAGCAGTTACGACGGGACTAGGTCAGAGACCCAGTACTTC.

This chain links TRBV4-3 with TRBJ1-6; 8 bases fit TRBD1. The CDR3 sequence is 14 residues long. Trimming cost V 5 bases and J 7 bases; bases outside gene matches: 4. Germline V gives CDR1 LGHNA, CDR2 YSLEER. CDR3 protein: CASSVRTGNSPLHF. The CDR3 DNA is TGCGCCAGCAGCGTACGGACAGGGAATTCACCCCTCCACTTT.

The chain joins TRBV5-1 to TRBJ1-1; 8 positions match TRBD1. The ends lost 0 bases at V and 4 bases at J; junction bases unmatched: 2. Germline values: CDR1 SGHRS, CDR2 YFSETQ. CDR3 length: 14 residues. The CDR3 coding sequence is TGCGCCAGCAGCTTGGTACAGGGGGGCACTGAAGCTTTCTTT. Protein sequence: CASSLVQGGTEAFF.

V gene TRBV6-2 or TRBV6-3 combines with J gene TRBJ1-2; 7 bases match TRBD1. J was trimmed by 4 bases and V by 0 bases; bases with no gene match: 8. CDR1 is MNHEY and CDR2 is SVGEGT in the germline V gene. The CDR3 is made up of 16 amino acids. CDR3 in DNA: TGTGCCAGCAGTTACTCAGGAGGGGGCAGGATCTATGGCTACACCTTC. Translating it yields CASSYSGGGRIYGYTF.

This clone was observed a single time. J is TRBJ1-4 and V is TRBV5-3; D unresolved. TRBV5-3 is an ORF, with its function uncertain. The CDR3 is 18 amino acids. Trimming stripped 3 bases from V and 4 bases from J, with 22 bases between. The CDR3 is CARSSHRGEGLGNEKLFF. For the CDR3, the DNA is TGTGCCAGAAGCTCCCACCGGGGAGAAGGCCTGGGTAATGAAAAACTGTTTTTT.

The chain is built from TRBV3-1 (or the pseudogene TRBV3-2) and TRBJ1-4; 8 nucleotides agree with TRBD1. Germline V gene data show CDR1 as LGHDT and CDR2 as YNNKEL (reference sequence). With 6 bases clipped from V and 3 bases from J, the junction kept 3 bases outside the gene matches. The CDR3 is made up of 14 amino acids. Written as DNA, the CDR3 is TGTGCCAGCAGTCTACAGGGGGCTAATGAAAAACTGTTTTTT. Its translation: CASSLQGANEKLFF.

V usage is TRBV3-1 (or the pseudogene TRBV3-2) and J usage is TRBJ2-7; 11 positions match TRBD2. The length of the CDR3 is 14 residues. CDR1 and CDR2 from the germline V gene are LGHDT and YNNKEL (reference sequence). Unmatched junction bases numbered 7, after V lost 5 bases and J lost 7 bases. CDR3 sequence: CASSITSGGGEQYF. As DNA, the CDR3 is TGTGCCAGCAGCATAACTAGCGGGGGCGGTGAGCAGTACTTC.

The CDR3 sequence: CASSLHQGRHQPQHF. The CDR3 bases are TGTGCCAGCAGTCTTCATCAGGGGCGTCATCAGCCCCAGCATTTT. This rearrangement joins TRBV6-5 to TRBJ1-5; D may be TRBD1 (6 bases). The length of the CDR3 is 15 residues. Germline assignment: CDR1 MNHEY and CDR2 SVGAGI. The V gene lost 5 bases and the J gene lost 5 bases, with 16 bases spanning the gap.

The V gene is TRBV27, the J gene TRBJ1-4; TRBD1 matches at 7 bases. The trim removed 7 bases at V and 0 bases at J, leaving 8 bases unmatched. The CDR3 is made up of 16 amino acids. CDR1 and CDR2 (germline): MNHEY, SMNVEV (reference sequence). The chain's CDR3 is CASKWGRGSTNEKLFF. Here the CDR3 DNA reads TGTGCCAGCAAGTGGGGCAGGGGGTCAACTAATGAAAAACTGTTTTTT.

The V call is TRBV5-6, the J call TRBJ2-1; TRBD1 aligns across 7 bases. With V trimmed by 2 bases and J by 4 bases, 3 bases remained unmatched. CDR1 and CDR2 from the germline V gene are SGHDT and YYEEEE. This CDR3 spans 14 amino acids. The CDR3 protein is CASSLRGRYNEQFF. The CDR3 DNA sequence: TGTGCCAGCAGCTTAAGGGGGCGTTACAATGAGCAGTTCTTC.

This clone was picked up a small number of times. The chain combines TRBV18 with TRBJ1-1; 7 nucleotides match TRBD1. The CDR3 runs 16 residues. The germline V gene has CDR1 KGHSH and CDR2 LQKENI. V shed 2 bases and J 2 bases; nucleotides not matched to a gene: 8. CDR3 bases: TGTGCCAGCTCACCAGTCTCGGGACAGTCAAACACTGAAGCTTTCTTT. Residues: CASSPVSGQSNTEAFF.

The rearrangement links TRBV2 to TRBJ2-2; 8 nucleotides align to TRBD1. The CDR3 is 14 amino acids. Germline CDR1 reads SNHLY; CDR2 reads FYNNEI. With 8 bases clipped from V and 8 bases from J, the junction kept 10 bases outside the gene matches. CDR3 protein: CASFRQGRRGELFF. In DNA, the CDR3 is TGTGCCAGCTTCCGACAGGGGAGAAGGGGGGAGCTGTTTTTT. Based on the CDR3 plus reference TRBV2 and TRBJ2-2, the full variable domain is EPEVTQTPSHQVTQMGQEVILRCVPISNHLYFYWYRQILGQKVEFLVSFYNNEISEKSEIFDDQFSVERPDGSNFTLKIRSTKLEDSAMYFCASFRQGRRGELFFGEGSRLTVL.

The chain couples TRBV6-6 to TRBJ2-7; D uncertain. Germline V gives CDR1 MNHNY, CDR2 SVGAGI (reference sequence). V lost 6 bases and J lost 7, with 13 bases in between. The CDR3 has 12 amino acids. Written as DNA, the CDR3 is TGTGCCAGCAGCCTCGACACCCTGGAGCAGTACTTC. Translated: CASSLDTLEQYF.

The V call is TRBV5-1, the J call TRBJ2-7, with TRBD1 matching 7 bases. Per the germline V gene, CDR1 is SGHRS and CDR2 is YFSETQ. The CDR3 has 15 residues. Germline trimming cut 1 base from V and 1 base from J; bases unmatched to any gene: 5. The CDR3: CASSLLATGSYEQYF. The CDR3 coding sequence is TGCGCCAGCAGCTTGCTCGCGACAGGGTCCTACGAGCAGTACTTC. The full variable domain, completed using reference TRBV5-1 and TRBJ2-7, is KAGVTQTPRYLIKTRGQQVTLSCSPISGHRSVSWYQQTPGQGLQFLFEYFSETQRNKGNFPGRFSGRQFSNSRSEMNVSTLELGDSALYLCASSLLATGSYEQYFGPGTRLTVT.

This clone was found a few times. With a much larger clone just one base away, this may be a read error. The J gene is TRBJ1-1, the V gene TRBV9; D is ambiguous. This CDR3 spans 13 amino acids. The V end lost 3 bases, the J end lost 1 base, and 7 bases lay between the germline ends. CDR1 SGDLS and CDR2 YYNGEE come from the germline V gene. In nucleotides, the CDR3 is TGTGCCAGCAGCGAAGACACGAACACTGAAGCTTTCTTT. Translation: CASSEDTNTEAFF.

The chain uses TRBV5-4 and TRBJ2-2; possibly TRBD1 for D (6 bases). The germline gives CDR1 SGHNT, CDR2 YYREEE (reference sequence). With 7 bases removed from V and 2 bases from J, the gap between germline ends came to 21 bases. The CDR3 spans 17 residues. In DNA, the CDR3 is TGTGCCAGCGGCGACAAAGGGGGTAGTCTCAACACCGGGGAGCTGTTTTTT. This codes for CASGDKGGSLNTGELFF.

The chain uses TRBV7-3 and TRBJ2-7, with D possibly matching TRBD1 (6 bases). The CDR3 is 16 amino acids. V lost 7 bases and J lost 3, with 22 bases in between. CDR1 is SGHTA, CDR2 FQGTGA, per germline. The CDR3 coding sequence is TGTGCCAGCACCACAAACCAGGGGATCTTGATCTACGAGCAGTACTTC. Translation gives CASTTNQGILIYEQYF.

The genes are TRBV2 and TRBJ2-4; 10 nucleotides align to TRBD1. The CDR3 consists of 15 residues. The ends lost 3 bases at V and 1 base at J; junction bases unmatched: 0. Germline V gene data show CDR1 as SNHLY and CDR2 as FYNNEI. CDR3 loop: CASSEDRGAKNIQYF. Here the CDR3 DNA reads TGTGCCAGCAGTGAGGACAGGGGGGCCAAAAACATTCAGTACTTC.

V usage is TRBV29-1 and J usage is TRBJ2-1; the match to TRBD2 covers 7 bases. V lost 7 bases, J lost 12 bases, and 15 bases stayed unmatched. Looked up from germline, CDR1 is SQVTM and CDR2 is ANQGSEA. This CDR3 spans 13 amino acids. This chain's CDR3 is CSGAGTTRVMQFF. As DNA, the CDR3 is TGCAGCGGTGCCGGGACTACCCGAGTGATGCAGTTCTTC.

The rearrangement joins TRBV6-5 to TRBJ1-2; maybe TRBD1 (5 bases). CDR1 is MNHEY, CDR2 SVGAGI, per germline. This CDR3 region has 13 residues. V shed 3 bases and J shed 4 bases, with 9 bases lying between them. The CDR3 protein is CASSYDSSYGYTF. In DNA form, the CDR3 reads TGTGCCAGCAGTTATGACAGCTCCTATGGCTACACCTTC.

This clone was counted between two and nine times. The chain employs TRBV19 and TRBJ2-1; D is perhaps TRBD1 (7 bases). The CDR3 has 13 residues. Trimming left V 5 bases short and J 8 bases short, with 13 bases between. Germline V gene sequence: CDR1 LNHDA, CDR2 SQIVND (reference sequence). This CDR3 reads CASSPQGGHEQFF. Written as DNA, the CDR3 is TGTGCCAGTAGTCCCCAGGGGGGTCATGAGCAGTTCTTC.